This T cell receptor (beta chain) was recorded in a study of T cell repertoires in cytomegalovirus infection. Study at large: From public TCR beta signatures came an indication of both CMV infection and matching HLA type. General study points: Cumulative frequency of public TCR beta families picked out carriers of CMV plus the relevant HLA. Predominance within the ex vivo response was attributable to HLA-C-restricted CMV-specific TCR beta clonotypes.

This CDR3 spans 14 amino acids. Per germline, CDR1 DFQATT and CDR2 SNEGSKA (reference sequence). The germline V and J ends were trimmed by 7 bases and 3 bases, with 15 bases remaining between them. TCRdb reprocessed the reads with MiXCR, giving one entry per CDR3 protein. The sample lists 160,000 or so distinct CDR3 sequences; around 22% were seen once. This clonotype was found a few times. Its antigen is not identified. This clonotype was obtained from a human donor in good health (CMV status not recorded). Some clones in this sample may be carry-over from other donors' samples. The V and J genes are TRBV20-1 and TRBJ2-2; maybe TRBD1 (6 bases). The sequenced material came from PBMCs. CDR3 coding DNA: TGCAGTGTCGAATCCAGGGGTTACACCGGGGAGCTGTTTTTT. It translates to CSVESRGYTGELFF.